This note documents a single T cell receptor (beta chain) sequence. Which antigen it targets is not known. Nothing much larger sits one base from this clone, and base qualities are not available. The immunoSEQ Assay, a bias-controlled multiplex PCR, was used to amplify TCRbeta CDR3 regions from genomic DNA. In the source study's methods: The number of nucleated cells in each sample was estimated from the amplification of reference gene primers within the assay. To quantify the absolute abundance of each unique TCRbeta CDR3 rearrangement, sequence reads were collapsed and filtered. Productive Simpson clonality was computed per sample as the square root of Simpson's diversity index over productive rearrangements. TCRdb provides this immuneACCESS table in a form limited to in-frame rearrangements. Some clones are lacking; in checked studies, under half of them reflect an unresolved V gene, and why the rest are absent is not known. V and J calls and clone size come straight from that table; D and trimming were deduced from the DNA. The sample includes about 140,000 clones, with about 83% observed a single time. Together, the top ten hold approximately 1.4% of the sample.

This entry belongs to a study of blood T cell repertoires in COVID-19 (dated by TCRdb to between 2020 and 2021). In the study overall: Samples from collaborators originated in the United States, Italy and Spain and spanned both the acute and convalescent phases of COVID-19. The dataset comprised deeply sampled blood TCRbeta repertoires from subjects exposed to, actively infected with, or recovered from COVID-19. A freely available public database, intended as a resource for researchers studying the immune response to SARS-CoV-2, is where the repertoires were released. Sample metadata almost always included a de-identified subject ID, COVID-19 status, age in years and sex. The samples were drawn from the first 160 participants of the ongoing ImmuneRACE study and from 950 to 1,500 subjects provided by 6 global collaborators. Where HLA class I and class II types were available, the types were taken from metadata supplied by the sample provider, not from assay-based typing. The prospective study material was composed of cDNA or gDNA derived from T cells, B-cell-depleted T cells, or PBMCs.

What the authors observed across the whole study: How much clinical and demographic metadata was included differed by source and by participant, and the metadata was provided uncurated.

Whole blood was collected in K2EDTA tubes by collaborating institutions according to the institutions' own protocols. For TCRbeta analysis, collaborators shipped samples as frozen whole blood, isolated PBMCs, or DNA extracted from either of those sample types. The TCR comes from a human donor in a cohort sampled during active COVID-19. The sequenced sample was peripheral blood.

The CDR3 reads CASSEYRATSGSYEQYF. The DNA reads TGTGCCAGCAGTGAATACCGGGCGACTAGCGGCTCCTACGAGCAGTACTTC. The chain is encoded by TRBV6-1 joined to TRBJ2-7; TRBD2 lines up with 9 middle nucleotides. There are 17 amino acids in the CDR3, from cysteine to phenylalanine inclusive. Of the read, only the CDR3 DNA is kept; its 51 bases are in frame from base 1. CDR1 and CDR2, per the germline V gene, are MNHNS and SASEGT. V loses 2 bases at its end and J loses 0 bases; junction bases beyond the gene matches: 8.